This passage covers 27 T cell receptor beta chains from one sample sequenced in a study of CD4 T cells in relation to SARS-CoV-2 and coronaviruses. The antigens for these receptors are not known. The protocol was immunoSEQ multiplex PCR, while the TCRdb copy is restricted to in-frame clones and leaves out a portion. The sample lists more than 20,000 clones, over 65% seen once, with around 30% in the top ten. Unexposed donor CD4+ T cells date from 2011-2018, before the COVID-19 pandemic. After roughly 9 days of culture, CD4+ T cells were isolated. The sample taken for sequencing was CD4+ T cells from PBMCs, cultured in vitro. Receptor source: a human donor in good health.

The V gene is TRBV5-4, the J gene TRBJ1-1, with D possibly being TRBD1 (5 bases). Trimming removed 0 bases from V and 0 bases from J, with 12 bases in between. The CDR3 totals 16 residues. Per germline, CDR1 SGHNT and CDR2 YYREEE (reference sequence). CDR3 sequence (DNA): TGTGCCAGCAGCTTGGGCGGACACGGCCTGAACACTGAAGCTTTCTTT. It translates to CASSLGGHGLNTEAFF.

The chain couples TRBV5-8 to TRBJ2-1; possibly TRBD2 for D (6 bases). Germline values: CDR1 SGHTS, CDR2 YDEGEE. The V end was cut by 4 bases, the J end by 1 base, with 18 bases between. The CDR3 extends over 17 amino acids. CDR3 nucleotide sequence: TGTGCCAGCAGCCGCCGCGGGGTGAGGGATTCCTACAATGAGCAGTTCTTC. Encoded protein: CASSRRGVRDSYNEQFF.

This chain links TRBV5-4 with TRBJ2-2; D not resolved. Germline assignment: CDR1 SGHNT and CDR2 YYREEE (reference sequence). V lost 6 bases and J lost 5, with 8 bases in between. This CDR3 is 12 amino acids long. The CDR3 is CASKWRTGELFF. The CDR3 nucleotides are TGTGCCAGCAAGTGGCGTACCGGGGAGCTGTTTTTT.

CDR3 DNA: TGTGCCAGCAGCCAAGCAGGGTTGATAATGTTGGACAATGAGCAGTTCTTC. Its translation: CASSQAGLIMLDNEQFF. J is TRBJ2-1 and V is TRBV4-2; D might be TRBD1 (5 bases). V was clipped by 1 base and J by 5 bases, with 18 bases between them. The CDR3 spans 17 residues. Germline lookup yields CDR1 LGHNA and CDR2 YNFKEQ.

This clone appeared a few times. V usage is TRBV5-1 and J usage is TRBJ2-2; D is perhaps TRBD1 or TRBD2 (5 bases each). The CDR3 runs to 15 residues. Germline assignment: CDR1 SGHRS and CDR2 YFSETQ. The V and J ends lost 5 bases and 4 bases respectively, with 15 bases between them. CDR3 in DNA: TGCGCCAGCAGAGGGGACGGCGGTGCCACCGGGGAGCTGTTTTTT. Amino acids: CASRGDGGATGELFF.

The rearrangement uses TRBV6-5 and TRBJ1-2, with TRBD1 identical over 7 bases. The CDR3 extends over 12 amino acids. Trimming took 6 bases from V and 3 from J; bases not matched to a gene: 1. CDR1 MNHEY and CDR2 SVGAGI come from the germline V gene. In DNA form, the CDR3 reads TGTGCCAGCAGGGGGACAGACTATGGCTACACCTTC. Translating gives CASRGTDYGYTF.

The chain joins TRBV18 to TRBJ1-1; 7 nucleotides line up with TRBD1. This CDR3 comprises 13 residues. After removal of 3 bases from V and 8 bases from J, the junction contained 6 bases not matched to a gene. CDR1 and CDR2 from the germline V gene are KGHSH and LQKENI. The CDR3 coding sequence is TGTGCCAGCTCACCGCGCGACAGGGCCGAAGCTTTCTTT. Translated, it gives CASSPRDRAEAFF.

The V gene is TRBV6-5, the J gene TRBJ1-4; D not resolved. Germline CDR1 is MNHEY and CDR2 is SVGAGI. With 0 bases removed from V and 4 bases from J, the gap between germline ends came to 6 bases. The CDR3 totals 14 residues. CDR3 residues: CASSYSEHNEKLFF. For the CDR3, the DNA is TGTGCCAGCAGTTACTCAGAGCATAATGAAAAACTGTTTTTT.

The chain carries TRBV2 and TRBJ1-5, with 7 positions matching TRBD1. This CDR3 is 14 amino acids long. Germline CDR1 and CDR2: SNHLY and FYNNEI. The trim removed 6 bases at V and 7 bases at J, leaving 9 bases unmatched. CDR3 sequence (DNA): TGTGCCAGCAGATCCACAGGGGTGAGGCAGCCCCAGCATTTT. As protein: CASRSTGVRQPQHF.

This clone was seen only once. The rearrangement joins TRBV19 to TRBJ2-3; a possible D gene is TRBD2 (6 bases). CDR1 is LNHDA, CDR2 SQIVND, per germline (reference sequence). The V end lost 3 bases, the J end lost 4 bases, and 8 bases lay between the germline ends. The CDR3 sequence is 13 residues long. This CDR3 is CASSIWGADTQYF. The CDR3 DNA sequence: TGTGCCAGTAGTATTTGGGGGGCAGATACGCAGTATTTT.

The chain joins TRBV5-1 to TRBJ1-2; possible D gene TRBD1, 5 bases. This CDR3 is built from 15 residues. V gave up 5 bases and J gave up 0 bases, with 14 bases separating them. The germline V gene encodes CDR1 SGHRS and CDR2 YFSETQ. The CDR3 DNA sequence: TGCGCCAGCAGTAGGCAGGGAACTTCTAACTATGGCTACACCTTC. Translating gives CASSRQGTSNYGYTF.

The chain is built from TRBV12-3 or TRBV12-4 and TRBJ1-1, with a weak D call TRBD1 (5 bases). V lost 5 bases to trimming and J lost 7 bases, with 8 bases between them. The CDR3 loop spans 11 amino acids. In DNA form, the CDR3 reads TGTGCCAGCAGTGTCAGGGTTGAAGCTTTCTTT. Protein: CASSVRVEAFF.

The chain is built from TRBV27 and TRBJ2-1, with 13 nucleotides matching TRBD2. CDR3 length equals 13 residues. Losses at the gene ends were 5 bases for V and 13 bases for J; bases not matched to a gene: 5. The germline CDR1 and CDR2 sequences are MNHEY and SMNVEV (reference sequence). The CDR3 spells CASSTSGRAFQFF. The CDR3 DNA follows: TGTGCCAGCAGTACTAGCGGGAGGGCCTTCCAGTTCTTC.

The V gene is TRBV5-1, the J gene TRBJ1-1; D is possibly TRBD1 (5 bases). Per germline, CDR1 SGHRS and CDR2 YFSETQ. The CDR3 has 16 amino acids. V was cut by 0 bases and J by 6 bases, with 18 bases left in between. The DNA of the CDR3 is TGCGCCAGCAGCTTGGTCCGGGGGTCAAGGTTCTCTGAAGCTTTCTTT. Encoded protein: CASSLVRGSRFSEAFF.

The chain combines TRBV6-5 with TRBJ2-7, with a weak D call TRBD1 (6 bases). From germline, CDR1 is MNHEY and CDR2 SVGAGI. The CDR3 is 14 amino acids. Trimming removed 2 bases from V and 4 bases from J, with 12 bases in between. The CDR3 protein is CASSYGGLGYEQYF. In DNA form, the CDR3 reads TGTGCCAGCAGTTACGGGGGCCTTGGGTACGAGCAGTACTTC.

About this clone itself: Other nucleotide sequences in the sample specify the same CDR3. This chain links TRBV27 with TRBJ1-2; D is uncertain. Germline CDR1 is MNHEY and CDR2 is SMNVEV (reference sequence). CDR3 length: 13 residues. Trimming cost V 3 bases and J 3 bases, with 8 bases left between them. CDR3 in amino acids: CASSLRGDYGYTF. The CDR3 DNA follows: TGTGCCAGCAGTTTGCGAGGCGACTATGGCTACACCTTC.

This chain uses TRBV6-2 or TRBV6-3 with TRBJ2-2; 9 bases are a match to TRBD2. This CDR3 comprises 17 residues. Germline assignment: CDR1 MNHEY and CDR2 SVGEGT. V lost 5 bases to trimming and J lost 5 bases; unmatched junction nucleotides: 12. The CDR3 region is CASSGRLAAPRTGELFF. The CDR3 DNA reads TGTGCCAGCAGTGGGAGACTAGCGGCGCCGCGGACCGGGGAGCTGTTTTTT.

The J gene is TRBJ1-1, the V gene TRBV7-6; D gene unclear. The germline gives CDR1 SGHVS, CDR2 FNYEAQ. This CDR3 has 13 residues. V shed 1 base and J shed 6 bases, with 9 bases lying between them. The CDR3 DNA reads as TGTGCCAGCAGCTTAGAGGCCGGGGCTGAAGCTTTCTTT. The encoded protein is CASSLEAGAEAFF.

The gene calls are TRBV7-2 and TRBJ1-3, with D possibly being TRBD1 (6 bases). The CDR3 has 15 amino acids. V gave up 5 bases and J gave up 4 bases, with 15 bases separating them. Germline-derived CDR1 and CDR2 are SGHTA and FQGNSA. CDR3 residues: CASSLIPDSGNTIYF. CDR3 nucleotide sequence: TGTGCCAGCAGCCTAATCCCGGACAGCGGAAACACCATATATTTT.

This clone appeared a single time. This chain connects TRBV30 to TRBJ1-3; 8 bases align to TRBD1. The CDR3 length is 16 residues. The V gene end was trimmed by 2 bases and the J gene end by 9 bases; junction bases not matched to a gene: 15. Germline V gives CDR1 GTSNPN, CDR2 SVGIG (reference sequence). The CDR3 sequence: CAWSLGQAPYGGTIYF. The CDR3 coding sequence is TGTGCCTGGAGTCTGGGACAGGCACCTTACGGGGGCACCATATATTTT.

In this sample, this clone turned up a few times. In DNA, the CDR3 is TGTGCCACCAGTGATTTCAGGGACCTAGCCAAAAACATTCAGTACTTC. Its translation is CATSDFRDLAKNIQYF. This chain links TRBV24-1 with TRBJ2-4, with D perhaps matching TRBD1 or TRBD2 (5 bases each). CDR3 length: 16 residues. Germline CDR1 is KGHDR and CDR2 is SFDVKD. The V end lost 1 base, the J end lost 0 bases, and 9 bases lay between the germline ends.

Only a few counts were recorded for this clone. J is TRBJ1-6 and V is TRBV30; D ambiguous. This CDR3 comprises 11 residues. Germline V gene sequence: CDR1 GTSNPN, CDR2 SVGIG (reference sequence). Trimming cost V 0 bases and J 10 bases, with 4 bases left between them. CDR3 coding DNA: TGTGCCTGGAGTGTCGGCTCACCCCTCCACTTT. This gives the protein CAWSVGSPLHF.

J is TRBJ1-1 and V is TRBV27, with D uncertain. The CDR3 is 14 amino acids. V gave up 5 bases and J gave up 0 bases, with 10 bases separating them. CDR1 and CDR2 (germline): MNHEY, SMNVEV (reference sequence). For the CDR3, the DNA is TGTGCCAGCAGTCCGGCCCACTTGAACACTGAAGCTTTCTTT. Translated: CASSPAHLNTEAFF.

This clone came up a few times. V is TRBV6-5 and J is TRBJ1-5; the match to TRBD1 covers 9 bases. The trim removed 6 bases at V and 6 bases at J, leaving 3 bases unmatched. The V gene's germline CDR1 is MNHEY and CDR2 SVGAGI. The CDR3 has 13 residues. CDR3 sequence: CASSGQGIQPQHF. In nucleotides, the CDR3 is TGTGCCAGCAGCGGACAGGGGATTCAGCCCCAGCATTTT.

The CDR3 region has the DNA TGTGCCAGTAGCCCGGGACTGACGACTGGGACCCAGTACTTC. Amino acids: CASSPGLTTGTQYF. The rearrangement links TRBV19 to TRBJ2-5, with a tentative D call TRBD2 (6 bases). The V gene's germline CDR1 is LNHDA and CDR2 SQIVND (reference sequence). The CDR3 has 14 residues. Trimming pared 6 bases from V and 7 bases from J, leaving 18 bases between.

The chain links TRBV7-9 to TRBJ2-1; no clear D gene. The germline CDR1 and CDR2 sequences are SEHNR and FQNEAQ (reference sequence). The CDR3 sequence is 13 residues long. The V and J ends lost 1 base and 6 bases respectively, with 7 bases between them. For the CDR3, the DNA is TGTGCCAGCAGCTTAGGTCCTTCCAATGAGCAGTTCTTC. It translates to CASSLGPSNEQFF.

The rearrangement links TRBV5-1 to TRBJ2-7, with D hard to call. The V gene lost 2 bases and the J gene lost 2 bases, with 2 bases spanning the gap. This CDR3 comprises 11 residues. Germline loops: CDR1 SGHRS, CDR2 YFSETQ. The CDR3, as DNA: TGCGCCAGCAGCTTCACCTACGAGCAGTACTTC. The encoded protein is CASSFTYEQYF.